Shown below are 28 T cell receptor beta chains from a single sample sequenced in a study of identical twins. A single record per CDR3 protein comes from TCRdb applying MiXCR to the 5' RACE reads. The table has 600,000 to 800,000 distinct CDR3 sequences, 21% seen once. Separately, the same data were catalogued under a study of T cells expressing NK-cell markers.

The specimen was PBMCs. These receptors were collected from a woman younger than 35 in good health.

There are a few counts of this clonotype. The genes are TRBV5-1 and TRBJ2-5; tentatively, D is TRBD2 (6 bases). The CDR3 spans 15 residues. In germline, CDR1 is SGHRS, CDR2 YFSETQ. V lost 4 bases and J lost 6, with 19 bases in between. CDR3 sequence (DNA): TGCGCCAGCAGCCCACGACGGAGGGAGAGGCAGACCCAGTACTTC. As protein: CASSPRRRERQTQYF. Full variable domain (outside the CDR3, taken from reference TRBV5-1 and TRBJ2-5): KAGVTQTPRYLIKTRGQQVTLSCSPISGHRSVSWYQQTPGQGLQFLFEYFSETQRNKGNFPGRFSGRQFSNSRSEMNVSTLELGDSALYLCASSPRRRERQTQYFGPGTRLLVL.

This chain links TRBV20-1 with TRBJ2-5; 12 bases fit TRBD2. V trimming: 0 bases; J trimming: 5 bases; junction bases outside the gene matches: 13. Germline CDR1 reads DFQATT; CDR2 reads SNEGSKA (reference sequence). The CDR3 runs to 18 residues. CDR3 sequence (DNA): TGCAGTGCTAGAGATCAGTTGACTAGCGGGAGCCCAGGGGAGACCCAGTACTTC. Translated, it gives CSARDQLTSGSPGETQYF.

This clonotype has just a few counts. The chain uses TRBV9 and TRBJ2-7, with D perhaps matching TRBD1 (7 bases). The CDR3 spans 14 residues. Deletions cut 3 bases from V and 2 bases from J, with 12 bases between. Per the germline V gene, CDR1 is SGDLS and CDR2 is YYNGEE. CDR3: CASSGGDSTYEQYF. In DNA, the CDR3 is TGTGCCAGCAGCGGGGGGGACAGCACCTACGAGCAGTACTTC.

In DNA form, the CDR3 reads TGTGCCAGCAGCCGCCGACGGGGGGGGCAGTGGACCCAGTACTTC. Its protein product is CASSRRRGGQWTQYF. The J gene is TRBJ2-5, the V gene TRBV5-8; 8 nucleotides align to TRBD2. The V and J ends lost 4 bases and 7 bases, in that order; junction bases with no gene match: 12. Germline-derived CDR1 and CDR2 are SGHTS and YDEGEE. There are 15 residues in the CDR3.

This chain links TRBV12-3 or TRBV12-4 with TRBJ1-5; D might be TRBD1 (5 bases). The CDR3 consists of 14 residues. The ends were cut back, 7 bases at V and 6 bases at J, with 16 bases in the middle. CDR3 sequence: CASTPWGESQPQHF. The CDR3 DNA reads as TGTGCCAGCACCCCTTGGGGGGAGAGTCAGCCCCAGCATTTT.

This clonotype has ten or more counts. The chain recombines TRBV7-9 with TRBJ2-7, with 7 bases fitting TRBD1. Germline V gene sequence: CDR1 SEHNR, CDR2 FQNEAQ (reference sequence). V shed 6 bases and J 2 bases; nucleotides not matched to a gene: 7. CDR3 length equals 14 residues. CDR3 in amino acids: CASRRDSNTYEQYF. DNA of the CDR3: TGTGCCAGCAGGAGGGACAGTAATACCTACGAGCAGTACTTC.

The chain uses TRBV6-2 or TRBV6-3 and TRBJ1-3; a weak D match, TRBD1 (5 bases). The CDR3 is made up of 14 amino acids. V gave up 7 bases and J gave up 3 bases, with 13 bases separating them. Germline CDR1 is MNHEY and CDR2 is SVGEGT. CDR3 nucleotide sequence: TGTGCCAGCATCCCCAGGGTAATTGGAAACACCATATATTTT. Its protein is CASIPRVIGNTIYF.

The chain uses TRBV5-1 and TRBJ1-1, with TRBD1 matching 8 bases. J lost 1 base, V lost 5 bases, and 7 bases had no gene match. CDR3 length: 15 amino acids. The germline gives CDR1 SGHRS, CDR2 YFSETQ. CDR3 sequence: CASRPQTGANTEAFF. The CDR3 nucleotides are TGCGCCAGCAGACCCCAGACAGGGGCGAACACTGAAGCTTTCTTT.

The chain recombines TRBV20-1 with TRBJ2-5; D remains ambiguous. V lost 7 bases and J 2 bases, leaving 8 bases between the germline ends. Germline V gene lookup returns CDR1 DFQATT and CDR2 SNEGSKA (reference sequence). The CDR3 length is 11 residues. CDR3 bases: TGCAGTGGGGCTTTTCAAGAGACCCAGTACTTC. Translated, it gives CSGAFQETQYF.

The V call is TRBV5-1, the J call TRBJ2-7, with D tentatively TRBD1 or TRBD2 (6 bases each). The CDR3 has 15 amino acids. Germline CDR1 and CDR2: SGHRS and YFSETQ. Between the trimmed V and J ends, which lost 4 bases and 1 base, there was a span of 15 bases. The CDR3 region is CASSRGVARSYEQYF. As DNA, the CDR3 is TGCGCCAGCAGCAGGGGGGTAGCGCGATCCTACGAGCAGTACTTC.

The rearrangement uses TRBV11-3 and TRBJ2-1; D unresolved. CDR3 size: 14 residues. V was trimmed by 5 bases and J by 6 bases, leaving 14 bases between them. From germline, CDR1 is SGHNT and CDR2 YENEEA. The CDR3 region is CASSEARWSNEQFF. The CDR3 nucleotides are TGTGCCAGCAGCGAAGCCCGTTGGTCCAATGAGCAGTTCTTC.

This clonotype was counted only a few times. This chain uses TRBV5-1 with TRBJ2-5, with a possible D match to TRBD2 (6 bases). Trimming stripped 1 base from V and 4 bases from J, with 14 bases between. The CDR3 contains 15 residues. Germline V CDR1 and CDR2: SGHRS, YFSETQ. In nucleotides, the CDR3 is TGCGCCAGCAGCTTGAGAATGCTAGCGATAGAGACCCAGTACTTC. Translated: CASSLRMLAIETQYF.

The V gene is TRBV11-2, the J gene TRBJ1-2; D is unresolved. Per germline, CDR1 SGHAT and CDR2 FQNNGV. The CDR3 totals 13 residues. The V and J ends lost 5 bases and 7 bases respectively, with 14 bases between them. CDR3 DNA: TGTGCCAGCAGCCCATCCCAAGCGGTTGGCTACACCTTC. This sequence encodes CASSPSQAVGYTF. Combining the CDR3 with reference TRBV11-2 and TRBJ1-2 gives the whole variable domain EAGVAQSPRYKIIEKRQSVAFWCNPISGHATLYWYQQILGQGPKLLIQFQNNGVVDDSQLPKDRFSAERLKGVDSTLKIQPAKLEDSAVYLCASSPSQAVGYTFGSGTRLTVV.

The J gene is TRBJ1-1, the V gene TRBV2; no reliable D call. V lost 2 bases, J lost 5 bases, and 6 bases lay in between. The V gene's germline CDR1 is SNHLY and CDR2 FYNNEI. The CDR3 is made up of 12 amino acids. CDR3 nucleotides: TGTGCCAGCAGTGAACTGTCGACTGAAGCTTTCTTT. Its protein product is CASSELSTEAFF.

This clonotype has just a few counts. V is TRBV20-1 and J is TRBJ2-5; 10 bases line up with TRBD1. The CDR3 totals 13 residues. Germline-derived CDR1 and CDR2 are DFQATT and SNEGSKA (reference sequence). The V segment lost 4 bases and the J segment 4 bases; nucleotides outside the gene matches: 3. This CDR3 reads CSATDRGGETQYF. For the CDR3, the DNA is TGCAGTGCTACGGACAGGGGGGGAGAGACCCAGTACTTC.

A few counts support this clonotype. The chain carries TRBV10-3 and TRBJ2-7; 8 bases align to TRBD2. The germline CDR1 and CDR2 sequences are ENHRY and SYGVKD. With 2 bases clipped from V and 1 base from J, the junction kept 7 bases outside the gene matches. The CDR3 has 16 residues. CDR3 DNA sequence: TGTGCCATCAGTGAGGGATCAGGCGGGAGGTCCTACGAGCAGTACTTC. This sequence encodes CAISEGSGGRSYEQYF.

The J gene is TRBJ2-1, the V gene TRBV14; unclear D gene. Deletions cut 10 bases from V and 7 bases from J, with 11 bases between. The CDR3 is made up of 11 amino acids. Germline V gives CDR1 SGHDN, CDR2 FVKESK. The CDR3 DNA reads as TGTGCCATCGGACCGAGGAATGAGCAGTTCTTC. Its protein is CAIGPRNEQFF.

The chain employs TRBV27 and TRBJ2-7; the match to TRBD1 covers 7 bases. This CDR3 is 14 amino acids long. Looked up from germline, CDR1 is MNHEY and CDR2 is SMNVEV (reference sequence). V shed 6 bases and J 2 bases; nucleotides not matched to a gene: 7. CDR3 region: CASRPGQLPYEQYF. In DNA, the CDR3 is TGTGCCAGCAGACCGGGACAGTTACCCTACGAGCAGTACTTC.

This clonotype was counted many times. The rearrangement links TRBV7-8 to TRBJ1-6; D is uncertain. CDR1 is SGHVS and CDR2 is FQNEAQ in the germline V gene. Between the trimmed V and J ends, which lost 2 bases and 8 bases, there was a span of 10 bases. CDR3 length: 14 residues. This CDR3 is CASSLQGHDSPLHF. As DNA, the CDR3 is TGTGCCAGCAGCTTACAAGGGCACGATTCACCCCTCCACTTT.

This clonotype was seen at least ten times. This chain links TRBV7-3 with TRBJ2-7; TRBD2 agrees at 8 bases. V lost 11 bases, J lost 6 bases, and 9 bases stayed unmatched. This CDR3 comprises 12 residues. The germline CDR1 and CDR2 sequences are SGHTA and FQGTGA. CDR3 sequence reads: CASGTSGREQYF. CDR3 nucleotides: TGTGCCTCCGGGACTAGTGGTCGCGAGCAGTACTTC.

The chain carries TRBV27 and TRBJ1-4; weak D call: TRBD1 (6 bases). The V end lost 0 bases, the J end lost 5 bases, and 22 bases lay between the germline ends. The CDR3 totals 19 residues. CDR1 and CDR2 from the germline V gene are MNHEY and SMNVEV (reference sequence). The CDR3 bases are TGTGCCAGCAGTTTATCCGTAGCGGGTTGGTCCGGGGGCAATGAAAAACTGTTTTTT. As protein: CASSLSVAGWSGGNEKLFF.

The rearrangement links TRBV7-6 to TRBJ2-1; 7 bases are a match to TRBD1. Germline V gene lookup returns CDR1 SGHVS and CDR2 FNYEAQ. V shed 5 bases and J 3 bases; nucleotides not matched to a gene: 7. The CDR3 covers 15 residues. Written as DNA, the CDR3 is TGTGCCAGCAGCGCCAGGGGGTTCCACTACAATGAGCAGTTCTTC. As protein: CASSARGFHYNEQFF.

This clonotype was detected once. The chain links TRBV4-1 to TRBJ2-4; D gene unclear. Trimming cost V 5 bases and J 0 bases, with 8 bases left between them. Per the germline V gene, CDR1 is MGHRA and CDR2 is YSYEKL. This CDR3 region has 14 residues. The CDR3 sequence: CASSAPLAKNIQYF. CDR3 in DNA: TGCGCCAGCAGCGCGCCGTTAGCCAAAAACATTCAGTACTTC.

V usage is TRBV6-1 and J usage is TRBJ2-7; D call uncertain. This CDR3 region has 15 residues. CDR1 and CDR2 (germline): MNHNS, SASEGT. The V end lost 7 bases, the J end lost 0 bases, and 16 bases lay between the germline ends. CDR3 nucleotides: TGTGCCAGCAATCCAAGCACCCCAAGCTCCTACGAGCAGTACTTC. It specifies CASNPSTPSSYEQYF.

CDR3 DNA sequence: TGTGCCAGCAGCCCGGACAGGGGGGGCGGCTACACCTTC. It translates to CASSPDRGGGYTF. V is TRBV12-3 or TRBV12-4 and J is TRBJ1-2, with 10 bases identical to TRBD1. This CDR3 comprises 13 residues. V shed 6 bases and J 8 bases; nucleotides not matched to a gene: 6.

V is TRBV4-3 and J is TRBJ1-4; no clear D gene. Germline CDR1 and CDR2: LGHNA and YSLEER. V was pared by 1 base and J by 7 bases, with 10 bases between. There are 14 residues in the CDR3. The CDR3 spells CASSQGRVSEKLFF. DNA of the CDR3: TGCGCCAGCAGCCAAGGGAGGGTTAGTGAAAAACTGTTTTTT.

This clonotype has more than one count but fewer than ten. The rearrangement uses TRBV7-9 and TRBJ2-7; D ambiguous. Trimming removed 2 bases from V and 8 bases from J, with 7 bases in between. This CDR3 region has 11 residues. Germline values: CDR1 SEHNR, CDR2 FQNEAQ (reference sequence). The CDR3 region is CASSLMDQQYF. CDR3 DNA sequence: TGTGCCAGCAGCTTAATGGACCAGCAGTACTTC.

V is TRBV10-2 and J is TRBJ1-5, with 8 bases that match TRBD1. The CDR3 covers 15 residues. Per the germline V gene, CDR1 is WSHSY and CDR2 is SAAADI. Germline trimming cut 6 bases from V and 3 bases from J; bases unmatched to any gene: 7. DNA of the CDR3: TGCGCCAGCAGCGAAACAGGGGGTCTCAATCAGCCCCAGCATTTT. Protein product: CASSETGGLNQPQHF.